This T cell receptor beta chain originates from a study of T cells in Graves' hyperthyroidism and ophthalmopathy. On the study more broadly: Any treatment followed the collection of peripheral blood at initial diagnosis.

CDR1 MNHEY and CDR2 SVGAGI come from the germline V gene. Deletions cut 0 bases from V and 5 bases from J, with 14 bases between. The CDR3 runs 15 residues. Using RNA transcripts as the source, TCR beta CDR3 regions were amplified. HTBI primers were employed in a first-round RT-PCR of the TCR CDR3. MiXCR, run by TCRdb on the multiplex PCR reads, gives a single entry per CDR3 protein. This table holds some 300,000 distinct CDR3 sequences, 12% to 15% found once. There are many counts of this clonotype. Graves' hyperthyroidism showing no ophthalmopathy progression within 18 months was considered stable. Around 10 ml fresh peripheral blood yielded the PBMCs.

The TCR sequence derives from a woman in her thirties or forties with Graves' hyperthyroidism. The rearrangement joins TRBV6-5 to TRBJ2-7, with a possible D match to TRBD1 (6 bases). The sequenced sample consisted of blood. Written as DNA, the CDR3 is TGTGCCAGCAGTTACTCATCAGGGGTAGGACACGAGCAGTACTTC. Translation: CASSYSSGVGHEQYF.